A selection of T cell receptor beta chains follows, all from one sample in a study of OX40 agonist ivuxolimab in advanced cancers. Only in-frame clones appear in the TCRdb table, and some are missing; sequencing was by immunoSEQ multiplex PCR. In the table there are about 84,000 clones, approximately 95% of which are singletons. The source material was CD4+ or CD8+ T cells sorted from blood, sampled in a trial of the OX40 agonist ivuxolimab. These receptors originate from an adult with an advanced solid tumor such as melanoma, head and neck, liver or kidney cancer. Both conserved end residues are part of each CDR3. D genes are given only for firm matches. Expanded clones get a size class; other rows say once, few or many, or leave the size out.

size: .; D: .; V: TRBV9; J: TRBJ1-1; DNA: TGTGCCAGCAGCGCCGGGGGAGGGAACACTGAAGCTTTCTTT; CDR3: CASSAGGGNTEAFF
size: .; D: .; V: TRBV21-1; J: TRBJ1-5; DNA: TGTGCCAGCAGCCCCCGTCCGGGACTGTATAGCAATCAGCCCCAGCATTTT; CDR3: CASSPRPGLYSNQPQHF
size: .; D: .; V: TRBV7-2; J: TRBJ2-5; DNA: TGTGCCAGCAGCTTTGGAGAAATAAACCAAGAGACCCAGTACTTC; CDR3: CASSFGEINQETQYF
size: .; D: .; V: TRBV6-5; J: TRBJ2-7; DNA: TGTGCCAGCACTGGGGCGGCCTACGAGCAGTACTTC; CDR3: CASTGAAYEQYF
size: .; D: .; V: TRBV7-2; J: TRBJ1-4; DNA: TGTGCCAGCAGCCCCTCATCAGGGCTCTCTAATGAAAAACTGTTTTTT; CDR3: CASSPSSGLSNEKLFF
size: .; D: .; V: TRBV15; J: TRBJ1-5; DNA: TGTGCCACCAGCGCCGGGGGATATAGCAATCAGCCCCAGCATTTT; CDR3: CATSAGGYSNQPQHF
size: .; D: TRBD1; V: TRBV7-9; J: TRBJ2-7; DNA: TGTGCCAGCAGCGATGGACAGGGGGCAATAGCGGTCCCCTACGAGCAGTACTTC; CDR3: CASSDGQGAIAVPYEQYF
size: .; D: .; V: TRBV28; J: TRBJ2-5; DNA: TGTGCCAGCAGTTTACCCAGCACCCAAGAGACCCAGTACTTC; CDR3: CASSLPSTQETQYF
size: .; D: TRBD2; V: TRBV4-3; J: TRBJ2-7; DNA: TGCGCCAGCAGCCCAACGGGACTAGCGGGAGGGGGAGGGCCCTACGAGCAGTACTTC; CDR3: CASSPTGLAGGGGPYEQYF
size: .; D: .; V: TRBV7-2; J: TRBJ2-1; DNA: TGTGCCAGCAGCTCCCGTATATCCTACAATGAGCAGTTCTTC; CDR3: CASSSRISYNEQFF
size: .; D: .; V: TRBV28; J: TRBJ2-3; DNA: TGTGCCAGCAGCTACCGGGGGGATACGCAGTATTTT; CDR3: CASSYRGDTQYF
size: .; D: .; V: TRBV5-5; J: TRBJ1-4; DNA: TGTGCCAGCAGCTCCCTTGTGGGGCTTGGTAATGAAAAACTGTTTTTT; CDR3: CASSSLVGLGNEKLFF
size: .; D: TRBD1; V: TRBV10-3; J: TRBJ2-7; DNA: TGTGCCATCGCAGGACAGGGATCCTACGAGCAGTACTTC; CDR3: CAIAGQGSYEQYF
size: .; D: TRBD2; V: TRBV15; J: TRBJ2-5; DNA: TGTGCCACCAGCAGAGTGACCGGGACTAGCGGGAGAGAGACCCAGTACTTC; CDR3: CATSRVTGTSGRETQYF
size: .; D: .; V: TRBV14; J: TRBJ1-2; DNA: TGTGCCAGCAGCCAAGGACAGACCTATGGCTACACCTTC; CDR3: CASSQGQTYGYTF
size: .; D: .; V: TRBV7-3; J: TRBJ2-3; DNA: TGTGCCAGCAGCTTATCTCTCATGGATACGCAGTATTTT; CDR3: CASSLSLMDTQYF
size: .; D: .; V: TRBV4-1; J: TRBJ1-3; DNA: TGCGCCAGCAGCCAACAGGTTAACACGGCGAACACCATATATTTT; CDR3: CASSQQVNTANTIYF
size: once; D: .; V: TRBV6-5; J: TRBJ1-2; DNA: TGTGCCAGCACTACCCTGTGGACAACGATGTATGGCTACACCTTC; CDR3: CASTTLWTTMYGYTF
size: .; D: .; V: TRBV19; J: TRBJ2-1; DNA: TGTGCCAGTAGTATAGATCTGGGGAGCTCCTACAATGAGCAGTTCTTC; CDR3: CASSIDLGSSYNEQFF
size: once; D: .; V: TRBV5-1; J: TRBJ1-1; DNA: TGCGCCAGCAGCTACAATCCGGGACAGAACACTGAAGCTTTCTTT; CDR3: CASSYNPGQNTEAFF
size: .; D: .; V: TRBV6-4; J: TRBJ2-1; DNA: TGTGCCAGCAGTGACGAACCGGGAGTCTACAATGAGCAGTTCTTC; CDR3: CASSDEPGVYNEQFF
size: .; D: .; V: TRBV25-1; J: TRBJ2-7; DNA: TGTGCCAGCATTCCGGGTCCTAACCTCTACGAGCAGTACTTC; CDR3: CASIPGPNLYEQYF
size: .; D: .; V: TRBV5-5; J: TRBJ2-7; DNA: TGTGCCAGCAGCTTTACCTACGAGCAGTACTTC; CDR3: CASSFTYEQYF
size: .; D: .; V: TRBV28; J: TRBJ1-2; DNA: TGTGCCAGCAGTCGACCCGTCAGCAGGCCAATCCAATCGGTTAACTATGGCTACACCTTC; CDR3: CASSRPVSRPIQSVNYGYTF
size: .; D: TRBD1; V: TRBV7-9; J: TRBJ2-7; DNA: TGTGCCAGCAGCTCGCCCTCTACAGGGGACTACGAGCAGTACTTC; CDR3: CASSSPSTGDYEQYF
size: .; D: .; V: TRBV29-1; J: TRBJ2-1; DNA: TGCAGCGTTGAATTCCATTACAATGAGCAGTTCTTC; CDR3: CSVEFHYNEQFF
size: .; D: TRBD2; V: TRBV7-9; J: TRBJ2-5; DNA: TGTGCCAGCAGCTCCGGGACTAGCGGGAGTTCGAGGCCGTGGGAGACCCAGTACTTC; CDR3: CASSSGTSGSSRPWETQYF
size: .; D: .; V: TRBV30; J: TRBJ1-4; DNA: TGTGCCTGGGCTCTCGGGGAAAAACTGTTTTTT; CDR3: CAWALGEKLFF
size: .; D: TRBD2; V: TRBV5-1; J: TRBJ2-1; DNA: TGCGCCAGCAGCCCCTGGACTAGCGGGAGCTCCTACAATGAGCAGTTCTTC; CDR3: CASSPWTSGSSYNEQFF